The source of this T cell receptor beta chain is a study of cytomegalovirus exposure and HLA in healthy donors. Study as a whole: In terms of ancestry, the Caucasian-associated cluster contained roughly 80% of the approximately 400 genotyped donors. Overall study results and limits: The study designated 150 or so TCR beta chains cytomegalovirus-associated. TCR beta V segments were, for the most part, productive about 87% or about 30% of the time in an earlier analysis. The likely explanation for a cluster of highly shared sequence variants was sequencing artifact.

A multiplex PCR was run with 60 Vbeta primers and 13 Jbeta primers. TCRdb's copy holds only in-frame clones and misses some; the assay was immunoSEQ multiplex PCR. The repertoire includes about 150,000 clones, 64% of them detected once, and about 3% sits in the top ten. About this clone: Its specificity is not known. The same CDR3 can be traced to other DNA sequences in this sample.

CDR1 and CDR2 from the germline V gene are SGHRS and YFSETQ. V lost 4 bases, J lost 4 bases, and 11 bases lay in between. The CDR3 covers 13 residues. Sample: PBMCs. The TCR sequence derives from a woman in her 30s in good health and CMV-seropositive. The chain carries TRBV5-1 and TRBJ1-1; D gene ambiguous. This CDR3 is CASSRSLGTEAFF. In nucleotides, the CDR3 is TGCGCCAGCAGCCGGAGCCTTGGCACTGAAGCTTTCTTT.